What follows are 20 T cell receptor beta chains derived from one specimen sequenced in a study of blood T cell repertoires in COVID-19. The protocol was immunoSEQ multiplex PCR, while the TCRdb copy is restricted to in-frame clones and leaves out a portion. The repertoire holds under 150,000 clones, with roughly 83% as singletons. Sample: peripheral blood. The receptor set was obtained from a man in his fifties or sixties with acute or convalescent COVID-19.

The chain joins TRBV27 to TRBJ1-2; a possible D gene is TRBD1 (6 bases). V lost 4 bases and J lost 6, with 12 bases in between. Germline CDR1 is MNHEY and CDR2 is SMNVEV (reference sequence). The CDR3 runs to 13 residues. CDR3 nucleotide sequence: TGTGCCAGCAGTTCCCAAGACAGGCATGGCTACACCTTC. Its protein product is CASSSQDRHGYTF.

The CDR3 protein is CASSLGQGAQGEAFF. CDR3 coding DNA: TGCGCCAGCAGCCTAGGACAGGGGGCTCAGGGTGAAGCTTTCTTT. This chain connects TRBV5-1 to TRBJ1-1; 11 bases line up with TRBD1. The CDR3 loop spans 15 amino acids. Germline CDR1 reads SGHRS; CDR2 reads YFSETQ. Unmatched junction bases numbered 9, after V lost 4 bases and J lost 7 bases.

The chain has TRBV5-1 and TRBJ2-1, with TRBD2 identical over 8 bases. The J segment lost 0 bases and the V segment lost 9 bases, leaving 5 bases of the junction unmatched. CDR1 and CDR2 (germline): SGHRS, YFSETQ. The CDR3 has 14 residues. The chain's CDR3 is CATRGGSSYNEQFF. CDR3 coding DNA: TGCGCCACCCGCGGGGGGAGCTCCTACAATGAGCAGTTCTTC.

This chain joins TRBV3-1 (or the pseudogene TRBV3-2) and TRBJ1-3; maybe TRBD1 (5 bases). This CDR3 region has 14 residues. CDR1 and CDR2 (germline): LGHDT, YNNKEL (reference sequence). Trimming stripped 4 bases from V and 3 bases from J, with 10 bases between. Written as DNA, the CDR3 is TGTGCCAGCAGCCGACGGGACTTTGGAAACACCATATATTTT. Protein product: CASSRRDFGNTIYF.

The chain couples TRBV3-1 (or the pseudogene TRBV3-2) to TRBJ1-1, with 8 nucleotides matching TRBD1. CDR3 length equals 13 residues. CDR1 is LGHDT, CDR2 YNNKEL, per germline (reference sequence). V was pared by 6 bases and J by 4 bases, with 4 bases of the junction left unmatched. The CDR3 DNA reads TGTGCCAGCAGAGAAACAGGGGGCACTGAAGCTTTCTTT. Its translation: CASRETGGTEAFF.

Here the CDR3 reads CAWSVDRSYGYTF. CDR3 DNA: TGTGCCTGGAGTGTAGACAGGTCCTATGGCTACACCTTC. The J gene is TRBJ1-2, the V gene TRBV30, with D possibly TRBD1 on 6 matching bases. The CDR3 has 13 residues. Germline CDR1 GTSNPN, CDR2 SVGIG (reference sequence). V lost 0 bases to trimming and J lost 4 bases, with 9 bases between them.

The chain links TRBV7-9 to TRBJ1-5; 7 nucleotides align to TRBD1. Germline CDR1 SEHNR, CDR2 FQNEAQ (reference sequence). The ends lost 5 bases at V and 2 bases at J; junction bases unmatched: 6. The CDR3 sequence is 15 residues long. CDR3 sequence: CASSKQGTGNQPQHF. The CDR3 nucleotides read TGTGCCAGCAGCAAACAGGGGACCGGCAATCAGCCCCAGCATTTT.

This clone was counted once. V usage is TRBV29-1 and J usage is TRBJ2-1; D is perhaps TRBD2 (5 bases). CDR1 is SQVTM and CDR2 is ANQGSEA in the germline V gene. There are 17 residues in the CDR3. Trimming took off 0 bases at V and 0 bases at J, with 15 bases between the two ends. DNA of the CDR3: TGCAGCGTTGAAGACCCCCTAGCATTCAGCTCCTACAATGAGCAGTTCTTC. The encoded protein is CSVEDPLAFSSYNEQFF.

CDR3 in amino acids: CASRPQDTSYEQYF. The CDR3 nucleotides read TGTGCCAGCAGGCCACAGGATACCTCCTACGAGCAGTACTTC. This chain joins TRBV14 and TRBJ2-7, with a possible D match to TRBD1 (5 bases). Trimming left V 6 bases short and J 0 bases short, with 12 bases between. Germline V CDR1 and CDR2: SGHDN, FVKESK. The CDR3 contains 14 residues.

In its sample, this clone was seen once. The rearrangement links TRBV10-3 to TRBJ1-1; 7 bases map to TRBD1. With V trimmed by 2 bases and J by 6 bases, 6 bases remained unmatched. The germline V gene encodes CDR1 ENHRY and CDR2 SYGVKD. The CDR3 is made up of 14 amino acids. CDR3 bases: TGTGCCATCAGTGAGACAGGGGAAGGCTCTGAAGCTTTCTTT. Translating gives CAISETGEGSEAFF.

The CDR3 is CASIPATDSGNTIYF. CDR3 nucleotides: TGCGCCAGCATTCCCGCGACAGACTCTGGAAACACCATATATTTT. J is TRBJ1-3 and V is TRBV10-2, with a possible D match to TRBD1 (5 bases). V was shortened by 7 bases and J by 0 bases, with 13 bases between the two germline ends. Germline CDR1 reads WSHSY; CDR2 reads SAAADI. The CDR3 is 15 residues long.

The rearrangement links TRBV5-1 to TRBJ2-3; D might be TRBD2 (6 bases). Germline V gives CDR1 SGHRS, CDR2 YFSETQ. V dropped 4 bases and J dropped 4 bases, with 13 bases sitting between them. The CDR3 extends over 14 amino acids. The CDR3 is CASSLPGGADTQYF. CDR3 bases: TGCGCCAGCAGCCTACCCGGGGGTGCAGATACGCAGTATTTT.

The rearrangement links TRBV5-1 to TRBJ2-1; possibly TRBD2 for D (6 bases). Trimming took off 2 bases at V and 8 bases at J, with 17 bases between the two ends. CDR1 SGHRS and CDR2 YFSETQ come from the germline V gene. CDR3 length: 15 residues. CDR3 bases: TGCGCCAGCAGCTTCTTGCGGGGAGCCATCTATGAGCAGTTCTTC. Translation gives CASSFLRGAIYEQFF.

The CDR3 reads CASSHGGVTDTQYF. The DNA for the CDR3 is TGTGCCAGCAGCCATGGGGGGGTCACAGATACGCAGTATTTT. The rearrangement joins TRBV11-3 to TRBJ2-3; 7 bases agree with TRBD2. V shed 5 bases and J 2 bases; nucleotides not matched to a gene: 4. Germline CDR1 is SGHNT and CDR2 is YENEEA. The CDR3 has 14 amino acids. Variable domain in full (rest from reference TRBV11-3 and TRBJ2-3): EAGVVQSPRYKIIEKKQPVAFWCNPISGHNTLYWYLQNLGQGPELLIRYENEEAVDDSQLPKDRFSAERLKGVDSTLKIQPAELGDSAVYLCASSHGGVTDTQYFGPGTRLTVL.

The V gene is TRBV30, the J gene TRBJ2-7; perhaps TRBD1 as D (6 bases). Germline loops: CDR1 GTSNPN, CDR2 SVGIG (reference sequence). With 4 bases removed from V and 5 bases from J, the gap between germline ends came to 12 bases. The CDR3 has 12 amino acids. This CDR3 reads CAWNRVGHEQYF. The CDR3 DNA reads TGTGCCTGGAACAGGGTTGGACACGAGCAGTACTTC. The full variable domain, its missing parts supplied by reference TRBV30 and TRBJ2-7, is SQTIHQWPATLVQPVGSPLSLECTVEGTSNPNLYWYRQAAGRGLQLLFYSVGIGQISSEVPQNLSASRPQDRQFILSSKKLLLSDSGFYLCAWNRVGHEQYFGPGTRLTVT.

This chain links TRBV7-9 with TRBJ1-1, with 10 bases aligning to TRBD1. Germline CDR1 and CDR2: SEHNR and FQNEAQ (reference sequence). The CDR3 spans 16 residues. J was trimmed by 2 bases and V by 5 bases; bases with no gene match: 8. CDR3 DNA: TGTGCCAGCAGCATCAGGACAGGGGGTGCTAACACTGAAGCTTTCTTT. It is translated as CASSIRTGGANTEAFF.

V gene TRBV27 combines with J gene TRBJ1-4, with D possibly matching TRBD1 (6 bases). Trimming took off 3 bases at V and 6 bases at J, with 11 bases between the two ends. There are 14 residues in the CDR3. Germline V CDR1 and CDR2: MNHEY, SMNVEV (reference sequence). Written as DNA, the CDR3 is TGTGCCAGCAGTTTTGCAGGGGTGGATGAAAAACTGTTTTTT. It specifies CASSFAGVDEKLFF.

J is TRBJ2-3 and V is TRBV10-3; 11 positions match TRBD1. The CDR3 totals 12 residues. Germline V gene lookup returns CDR1 ENHRY and CDR2 SYGVKD. The ends lost 5 bases at V and 14 bases at J; junction bases unmatched: 6. CDR3 sequence (DNA): TGTGCCATCAGTCCGGGACAGGGGGTGATGTATTTT. Translation: CAISPGQGVMYF.

The chain is built from TRBV5-8 and TRBJ1-4; 7 bases are a match to TRBD1. Trimming at V came to 0 bases and at J to 0 bases, leaving 5 bases not matched to a gene. This CDR3 is built from 17 residues. CDR1 and CDR2 (germline): SGHTS, YDEGEE. This chain's CDR3 is CASSLDRGFSTNEKLFF. CDR3 in DNA: TGTGCCAGCAGCTTGGACAGGGGATTTTCAACTAATGAAAAACTGTTTTTT.

The chain uses TRBV18 and TRBJ1-4; 9 positions match TRBD1. Germline V CDR1 and CDR2: KGHSH, LQKENI. The CDR3 runs 14 residues. The ends lost 3 bases at V and 7 bases at J; junction bases unmatched: 3. CDR3 residues: CASSPGTGSEKLFF. The CDR3 region has the DNA TGTGCCAGCTCACCCGGGACAGGGAGTGAAAAACTGTTTTTT.